The 26 T cell receptor beta chains below come from one sample, sequenced in a study of control samples from healthy donors and cancer patients. Measured with immunoSEQ multiplex PCR; TCRdb has only the in-frame clones, and not every one. Among 120,000 or so clones listed, 87% were seen once. The sample comprised blood. Receptors were obtained from a man aged 18 to 30 in good health.

V and J are TRBV4-1 and TRBJ2-1; D perhaps matches TRBD2 (6 bases). V dropped 4 bases and J dropped 9 bases, with 16 bases sitting between them. The germline V gene has CDR1 MGHRA and CDR2 YSYEKL. CDR3 length: 14 residues. CDR3 protein: CASSLQGGSSEQFF. CDR3 DNA sequence: TGCGCCAGCAGCCTCCAAGGAGGGTCTAGTGAGCAGTTCTTC.

This clone has just one count. The chain employs TRBV5-1 and TRBJ2-7; 9 positions match TRBD1. CDR1 and CDR2 (germline): SGHRS, YFSETQ. V lost 0 bases to trimming and J lost 1 base; unmatched junction nucleotides: 8. The CDR3 consists of 17 residues. The CDR3 sequence is CASSLAVGTGNSYEQYF. Written as DNA, the CDR3 is TGCGCCAGCAGCTTGGCGGTAGGGACAGGGAATTCCTACGAGCAGTACTTC.

The chain joins TRBV14 to TRBJ1-1; tentative D call: TRBD1 (5 bases). The CDR3 runs to 16 residues. Germline V gene sequence: CDR1 SGHDN, CDR2 FVKESK. V lost 2 bases and J 1 base, leaving 14 bases between the germline ends. The CDR3 DNA follows: TGTGCCAGCAGCCAACAGACAGAGATCAGGAACACTGAAGCTTTCTTT. It encodes CASSQQTEIRNTEAFF.

The chain employs TRBV6-5 and TRBJ1-6, with unresolved D. The CDR3 extends over 11 amino acids. The germline CDR1 and CDR2 sequences are MNHEY and SVGAGI. V dropped 5 bases and J dropped 15 bases, with 11 bases sitting between them. The CDR3, as DNA: TGTGCCAGCAGTCCCGGACGGGTCCTCCACTTT. Translation: CASSPGRVLHF.

The V and J genes are TRBV6-4 and TRBJ1-6; no clear D gene. This CDR3 has 13 residues. Germline-derived CDR1 and CDR2 are MRHNA and SNTAGT. Trimming shortened V by 0 bases and J by 9 bases, and 6 bases separated the two germline ends. CDR3 protein: CASSDSDSSPLHF. The CDR3 DNA follows: TGTGCCAGCAGTGACTCGGACTCTTCACCCCTCCACTTT.

The chain has TRBV30 and TRBJ1-5; D call uncertain. This CDR3 has 13 residues. V was trimmed by 2 bases and J by 2 bases, leaving 7 bases between them. Germline V gives CDR1 GTSNPN, CDR2 SVGIG (reference sequence). The CDR3 protein is CAWSRQGNQPQHF. The CDR3, as DNA: TGTGCCTGGAGTCGGCAGGGCAATCAGCCCCAGCATTTT. Variable domain in full (rest from reference TRBV30 and TRBJ1-5): SQTIHQWPATLVQPVGSPLSLECTVEGTSNPNLYWYRQAAGRGLQLLFYSVGIGQISSEVPQNLSASRPQDRQFILSSKKLLLSDSGFYLCAWSRQGNQPQHFGDGTRLSIL.

This rearrangement joins TRBV6-5 to TRBJ2-7, with a weak D call TRBD1 (5 bases). The CDR3 is made up of 15 amino acids. Germline CDR1 reads MNHEY; CDR2 reads SVGAGI. V was trimmed by 8 bases and J by 5 bases, leaving 22 bases between them. This CDR3 is CASLTPQAGFHEQYF. The CDR3 DNA is TGTGCCAGCTTAACCCCGCAGGCAGGGTTCCACGAGCAGTACTTC.

This chain uses TRBV18 with TRBJ2-7, with D hard to call. The CDR3 length is 12 residues. Per the germline V gene, CDR1 is KGHSH and CDR2 is LQKENI. Trimming took 6 bases from V and 3 from J, leaving 9 bases between them. The CDR3 spells CASSLRVYEQYF. The CDR3 nucleotides are TGTGCCAGCTCCCTCCGGGTCTACGAGCAGTACTTC.

V gene TRBV28 combines with J gene TRBJ2-7; the match to TRBD1 covers 7 bases. This CDR3 comprises 15 residues. J lost 2 bases, V lost 7 bases, and 11 bases had no gene match. Germline lookup yields CDR1 MDHEN and CDR2 SYDVKM. The CDR3 loop reads CASISDRVGTYEQYF. DNA of the CDR3: TGTGCCAGCATTTCCGACAGGGTAGGAACCTACGAGCAGTACTTC.

The rearrangement uses TRBV6-6 and TRBJ1-2; D possibly corresponds to TRBD1 (6 bases). Germline CDR1 MNHNY, CDR2 SVGAGI (reference sequence). V dropped 6 bases and J dropped 5 bases, with 10 bases sitting between them. The CDR3 is made up of 12 amino acids. CDR3 coding DNA: TGTGCCAGCAGGAAGGACAGTTATGGCTACACCTTC. Its translation is CASRKDSYGYTF.

The CDR3 reads CASSLGSVSRHEKLFF. CDR3 nucleotide sequence: TGTGCCAGCAGCTTAGGGTCTGTCTCCCGTCATGAAAAACTGTTTTTT. This rearrangement joins TRBV7-2 to TRBJ1-4, with unresolved D. The CDR3 spans 16 residues. The V gene lost 1 base and the J gene lost 6 bases, with 15 bases spanning the gap. CDR1 is SGHTA, CDR2 FQGNSA, per germline. Supplemented by reference TRBV7-2 and TRBJ1-4, the full variable domain reads GAGVSQSPSNKVTEKGKDVELRCDPISGHTALYWYRQSLGQGLEFLIYFQGNSAPDKSGLPSDRFSAERTGGSVSTLTIQRTQQEDSAVYLCASSLGSVSRHEKLFFGSGTQLSVL.

The chain combines TRBV29-1 with TRBJ2-7; 12 positions agree with TRBD1. The trim removed 6 bases at V and 6 bases at J, leaving 3 bases unmatched. CDR1 is SQVTM and CDR2 is ANQGSEA in the germline V gene. The CDR3 is 12 amino acids. CDR3 amino acids: CSVGQGAGEQYF. Written as DNA, the CDR3 is TGCAGCGTGGGACAGGGGGCTGGCGAGCAGTACTTC.

The V and J genes are TRBV5-1 and TRBJ2-1; possibly TRBD1 for D (6 bases). Looked up from germline, CDR1 is SGHRS and CDR2 is YFSETQ. This CDR3 has 14 residues. Trimming shortened V by 4 bases and J by 7 bases, and 15 bases separated the two germline ends. Here the CDR3 DNA reads TGCGCCAGCAGCCCGGATGTCAGGGGAAATGAGCAGTTCTTC. Translated, it gives CASSPDVRGNEQFF.

This chain uses TRBV28 with TRBJ1-1; D perhaps matches TRBD1 (5 bases). Trimming shortened V by 1 base and J by 0 bases, and 9 bases separated the two germline ends. CDR1 is MDHEN, CDR2 SYDVKM, per germline. The CDR3 totals 15 residues. In nucleotides, the CDR3 is TGTGCCAGCAGTTTATCGGGGGTGTTGAACACTGAAGCTTTCTTT. Protein product: CASSLSGVLNTEAFF.

The chain has TRBV6-5 and TRBJ1-2, with 8 bases that match TRBD1. Trimming at V came to 0 bases and at J to 7 bases, leaving 10 bases not matched to a gene. The CDR3 runs to 16 residues. The V gene's germline CDR1 is MNHEY and CDR2 SVGAGI. The CDR3 here is CASSYSHGRGLTGYTF. The CDR3 DNA follows: TGTGCCAGCAGTTACTCTCATGGCAGGGGGCTGACTGGCTACACCTTC.

This clone showed up just once. The chain joins TRBV4-3 to TRBJ2-6; perhaps TRBD2 as D (6 bases). V dropped 6 bases and J dropped 0 bases, with 21 bases sitting between them. This CDR3 is built from 19 residues. CDR1 and CDR2 from the germline V gene are LGHNA and YSLEER. CDR3 region: CASSRDGGHLSSGANVLTF. In DNA, the CDR3 is TGCGCCAGCAGTAGGGACGGAGGGCATCTTAGCTCTGGGGCCAACGTCCTGACTTTC.

The chain is built from TRBV5-1 and TRBJ1-1, with no clear D. V was cut by 0 bases and J by 9 bases, with 15 bases left in between. CDR3 length equals 14 residues. Germline CDR1 is SGHRS and CDR2 is YFSETQ. CDR3 bases: TGCGCCAGCAGCTTGGAGGTTTCCAGGAGTCAAGCTTTCTTT. It translates to CASSLEVSRSQAFF.

CDR3 coding DNA: TGTGCCAGCAGCGTAGCCGGGACAGGAGACACTGAAGCTTTCTTT. It is translated as CASSVAGTGDTEAFF. This rearrangement joins TRBV5-4 to TRBJ1-1; TRBD1 matches 8 bases. The germline gives CDR1 SGHNT, CDR2 YYREEE (reference sequence). V was clipped by 4 bases and J by 3 bases; unmatched bases: 8. This CDR3 comprises 15 residues.

In its sample, this clone was seen once. This chain connects TRBV5-1 to TRBJ2-1, with D perhaps matching TRBD1 (6 bases). The CDR3 sequence is 14 residues long. Trimming took 2 bases from V and 7 from J, leaving 13 bases between them. CDR1 and CDR2 from the germline V gene are SGHRS and YFSETQ. The CDR3 region has the DNA TGCGCCAGCAGCTTCAAGCAGGGGAAAAATGAGCAGTTCTTC. Amino acid sequence: CASSFKQGKNEQFF.

V and J are TRBV10-3 and TRBJ2-7; 8 positions match TRBD1. Germline trimming cut 5 bases from V and 6 bases from J; bases unmatched to any gene: 9. This CDR3 contains 14 residues. Germline CDR1 ENHRY, CDR2 SYGVKD. The CDR3 spells CAISKTGVGGEQYF. The CDR3 coding sequence is TGTGCCATCAGTAAGACAGGGGTAGGGGGCGAGCAGTACTTC.

This sequence joins TRBV3-1 (or the pseudogene TRBV3-2) and TRBJ2-7; D not certain. Germline assignment: CDR1 LGHDT and CDR2 YNNKEL (reference sequence). CDR3 length: 12 residues. The V and J ends lost 5 bases and 6 bases respectively, with 11 bases between them. CDR3 region: CASSSTYSEQYF. The CDR3 DNA follows: TGTGCCAGCAGCTCGACGTACTCCGAGCAGTACTTC.

The chain couples TRBV6-6 to TRBJ2-4, with 7 bases matching TRBD1. The ends lost 0 bases at V and 2 bases at J; junction bases unmatched: 4. The CDR3 is 16 residues long. Per the germline V gene, CDR1 is MNHNY and CDR2 is SVGAGI (reference sequence). CDR3 residues: CASSYSIQGPKNIQYF. The CDR3 bases are TGTGCCAGCAGTTACTCCATACAGGGGCCCAAAAACATTCAGTACTTC.

V usage is TRBV11-3 and J usage is TRBJ2-1, with a possible D match to TRBD2 (5 bases). Trimming stripped 0 bases from V and 10 bases from J, with 10 bases between. This CDR3 comprises 13 residues. Looked up from germline, CDR1 is SGHNT and CDR2 is YENEEA. The CDR3 here is CASSLDGRKEQFF. The CDR3 nucleotides are TGTGCCAGCAGCTTAGATGGGAGAAAGGAGCAGTTCTTC. The whole variable domain, filled in from reference TRBV11-3 and TRBJ2-1, reads EAGVVQSPRYKIIEKKQPVAFWCNPISGHNTLYWYLQNLGQGPELLIRYENEEAVDDSQLPKDRFSAERLKGVDSTLKIQPAELGDSAVYLCASSLDGRKEQFFGPGTRLTVL.

This chain links TRBV10-2 with TRBJ1-1; TRBD1 matches at 9 bases. CDR1 is WSHSY, CDR2 SAAADI, per germline. The length of the CDR3 is 14 residues. Trimming removed 8 bases from V and 4 bases from J; junction bases left unmatched: 8. For the CDR3, the DNA is TGCGCCAGCGCCCGGGACAGGGATGTCACTGAAGCTTTCTTT. Translation gives CASARDRDVTEAFF.

The rearrangement uses TRBV28 and TRBJ1-4, with 8 nucleotides matching TRBD1. The CDR3 is made up of 14 amino acids. CDR1 MDHEN and CDR2 SYDVKM come from the germline V gene. J was trimmed by 7 bases and V by 6 bases; bases with no gene match: 7. In DNA, the CDR3 is TGTGCCAGCAGACGAGACAGGGGTATTGAAAAACTGTTTTTT. This gives the protein CASRRDRGIEKLFF.

The chain uses TRBV7-9 and TRBJ2-4; D is undetermined. From germline, CDR1 is SEHNR and CDR2 FQNEAQ (reference sequence). V was clipped by 1 base and J by 3 bases, with 1 base between them. The CDR3 consists of 12 residues. The CDR3 region has the DNA TGTGCCAGCAGCTTAGGCAAAAACATTCAGTACTTC. The encoded protein is CASSLGKNIQYF.